What follows are 18 T cell receptor beta chains derived from one specimen sequenced in a study of T cell responses to AZD1222 COVID-19 vaccine. Here immunoSEQ multiplex PCR was the method, and the copy in TCRdb shows in-frame clones only, minus some. The sample yields 150,000 or so clones, about 89% seen once. This specimen was peripheral blood, taken on day 0 of AZD1222 vaccination. The receptors originated from an adult in good health.

The V call is TRBV9, the J call TRBJ1-3; weak D call: TRBD1 (5 bases). V was trimmed by 0 bases and J by 0 bases, leaving 13 bases between them. Germline values: CDR1 SGDLS, CDR2 YYNGEE. The CDR3 covers 17 residues. CDR3 sequence: CASSVATGRISGNTIYF. As DNA, the CDR3 is TGTGCCAGCAGCGTAGCTACGGGGCGGATCTCTGGAAACACCATATATTTT.

This sequence joins TRBV10-3 and TRBJ1-5; 7 bases are shared with TRBD1. Germline lookup yields CDR1 ENHRY and CDR2 SYGVKD. V dropped 5 bases and J dropped 1; count of bases not matched to a gene: 2. This CDR3 region has 14 residues. CDR3: CAISPRGSNQPQHF. The CDR3 nucleotides read TGTGCCATCAGTCCCAGGGGGAGCAATCAGCCCCAGCATTTT.

The chain combines TRBV4-3 with TRBJ1-4; tentatively, D is TRBD1 (5 bases). The germline V gene has CDR1 LGHNA and CDR2 YSLEER. This CDR3 comprises 16 residues. V was clipped by 0 bases and J by 8 bases, with 16 bases between them. The CDR3 sequence: CASSQDVNSWGEKLFF. CDR3 DNA: TGCGCCAGCAGCCAAGATGTCAACTCCTGGGGGGAAAAACTGTTTTTT.

The chain has TRBV3-1 (or the pseudogene TRBV3-2) and TRBJ2-2; maybe TRBD1 (5 bases). V was trimmed by 3 bases and J by 5 bases, leaving 13 bases between them. Per germline, CDR1 LGHDT and CDR2 YNNKEL (reference sequence). The CDR3 extends over 15 amino acids. The CDR3, as DNA: TGTGCCAGCAGCCAGGGCCGGAAGGGGACCGGGGAGCTGTTTTTT. It specifies CASSQGRKGTGELFF.

The rearrangement links TRBV19 to TRBJ1-5; D is perhaps TRBD1 (5 bases). Trimming cost V 3 bases and J 0 bases, with 15 bases left between them. CDR3 length: 17 amino acids. From germline, CDR1 is LNHDA and CDR2 SQIVND (reference sequence). The CDR3 reads CASSISDSRYSNQPQHF. CDR3 bases: TGTGCCAGTAGTATCTCTGACAGCCGTTATAGCAATCAGCCCCAGCATTTT.

The rearrangement links TRBV3-1 (or the pseudogene TRBV3-2) to TRBJ2-5; D uncertain. With 5 bases removed from V and 9 bases from J, the gap between germline ends came to 19 bases. This CDR3 has 14 amino acids. Germline CDR1 is LGHDT and CDR2 is YNNKEL (reference sequence). This chain's CDR3 is CASSMDPSSRAQYF. The CDR3 coding sequence is TGTGCCAGCAGCATGGACCCATCTTCAAGGGCCCAGTACTTC.

This clone has just one count. The chain couples TRBV28 to TRBJ1-2; possible D gene TRBD1, 5 bases. V lost 3 bases and J lost 4, with 12 bases in between. This CDR3 contains 14 residues. Per the germline V gene, CDR1 is MDHEN and CDR2 is SYDVKM. The CDR3 bases are TGTGCCAGCAGTTTCTCCGGGGCGGGCTATGGCTACACCTTC. Its protein is CASSFSGAGYGYTF.

The chain couples TRBV5-4 to TRBJ2-7; tentative D call: TRBD1 (5 bases). The CDR3 spans 14 residues. Trimming cost V 0 bases and J 2 bases, with 9 bases left between them. Germline CDR1 SGHNT, CDR2 YYREEE (reference sequence). This CDR3 reads CASSLGQGAYEQYF. The DNA of the CDR3 is TGTGCCAGCAGCTTGGGTCAGGGCGCCTACGAGCAGTACTTC.

The CDR3 protein is CASSVAGGPYEQYF. The CDR3 nucleotides are TGTGCCAGCAGCGTAGCTGGTGGGCCCTACGAGCAGTACTTC. The chain uses TRBV9 and TRBJ2-7; D gene ambiguous. Trimming removed 0 bases from V and 2 bases from J, with 9 bases in between. The germline CDR1 and CDR2 sequences are SGDLS and YYNGEE. This CDR3 is 14 amino acids long.

The chain employs TRBV28 and TRBJ2-2, with D perhaps assigned TRBD1 or TRBD2 (6 bases each). Per germline, CDR1 MDHEN and CDR2 SYDVKM. The V and J ends lost 4 bases and 3 bases respectively, with 15 bases between them. The CDR3 consists of 16 residues. The CDR3 nucleotides read TGTGCCAGCAGTTCATCGACAGGCGGGGACACCGGGGAGCTGTTTTTT. Amino acid sequence: CASSSSTGGDTGELFF.

A few counts support this clone. The V call is TRBV6-9, the J call TRBJ1-6; TRBD1 matches at 7 bases. Germline assignment: CDR1 MNHGY and CDR2 SVAAGI. There are 18 residues in the CDR3. V was clipped by 1 base and J by 7 bases; unmatched bases: 13. The CDR3 is CASSYLRDSGTENSPLHF. CDR3 bases: TGTGCCAGCAGTTATTTACGGGACTCCGGGACAGAGAATTCACCCCTCCACTTT.

This chain joins TRBV7-2 and TRBJ2-7; TRBD2 matches at 7 bases. Germline V gives CDR1 SGHTA, CDR2 FQGNSA. The ends lost 1 base at V and 9 bases at J; junction bases unmatched: 9. The CDR3 contains 14 residues. CDR3 loop: CASSLDLAGRAQYF. The CDR3 DNA is TGTGCCAGCAGCTTAGATCTGGCGGGGAGGGCGCAGTACTTC.

This sequence joins TRBV9 and TRBJ1-2; possibly TRBD1 for D (6 bases). V was trimmed by 3 bases and J by 4 bases, leaving 10 bases between them. The V gene's germline CDR1 is SGDLS and CDR2 YYNGEE. The CDR3 is 13 residues long. CDR3 loop: CASSATGRYGYTF. The CDR3 nucleotides are TGTGCCAGCAGCGCGACAGGTCGCTATGGCTACACCTTC.

The J gene is TRBJ2-1, the V gene TRBV6-2 or TRBV6-3, with 10 positions matching TRBD2. The length of the CDR3 is 16 residues. V shed 5 bases and J 4 bases; nucleotides not matched to a gene: 8. CDR1 MNHEY and CDR2 SVGEGT come from the germline V gene. CDR3 residues: CASSLLAGLIYNEQFF. CDR3 nucleotides: TGTGCCAGCAGTCTACTAGCGGGGCTAATTTACAATGAGCAGTTCTTC.

The chain uses TRBV30 and TRBJ1-3, with D maybe TRBD1 (6 bases). Germline V gene sequence: CDR1 GTSNPN, CDR2 SVGIG (reference sequence). The CDR3 runs to 14 residues. The V and J ends lost 4 bases and 0 bases respectively, with 10 bases between them. The CDR3, as DNA: TGTGCCTGGACACAGGGAGGCTCTGGAAACACCATATATTTT. Translated, it gives CAWTQGGSGNTIYF.

The J gene is TRBJ2-7, the V gene TRBV4-1; 9 bases line up with TRBD1. Germline CDR1 MGHRA, CDR2 YSYEKL. V dropped 4 bases and J dropped 4; count of bases not matched to a gene: 5. The CDR3 covers 14 residues. CDR3 residues: CASSLTGGPYEQYF. CDR3 DNA: TGCGCCAGCAGCCTTACAGGGGGCCCTTACGAGCAGTACTTC.

The chain employs TRBV6-1 and TRBJ1-4; D ambiguous. The CDR3 is 14 residues long. The ends were cut back, 1 base at V and 8 bases at J, with 11 bases in the middle. The V gene's germline CDR1 is MNHNS and CDR2 SASEGT. CDR3 in amino acids: CASSEVSLSEKLFF. DNA of the CDR3: TGTGCCAGCAGTGAAGTATCATTAAGCGAAAAACTGTTTTTT.

The chain links TRBV4-3 to TRBJ2-7; 12 nucleotides match TRBD2. From germline, CDR1 is LGHNA and CDR2 YSLEER. The J segment lost 0 bases and the V segment lost 3 bases, leaving 0 bases of the junction unmatched. There are 15 residues in the CDR3. DNA for the CDR3: TGCGCCAGCAGCCAGACTAGCGGGAGCTCCTACGAGCAGTACTTC. It is translated as CASSQTSGSSYEQYF.